Sequencing of this TCR beta chain was carried out in a study of beta chain features in type 1 diabetes. About the study: Comparable age, gender and cell yields were observed in patients relative to healthy donors. Findings of the study overall: All four CD4+ subsets of Type 1 diabetes patients contained TCRB CDR3s that were moderately but significantly shorter.

With regard to this clone: Its antigen remains unknown.

The trim removed 4 bases at V and 6 bases at J, leaving 8 bases unmatched. Germline-derived CDR1 and CDR2 are SGHNT and YYREEE (reference sequence). The CDR3 totals 15 residues. CD4+ naive, central memory, regulatory and stem cell-like memory cells were sorted via CD45RO/CCR7/CD25/CD127/CD95/CD27. Reverse transcription of all isolated RNA meant that expressed TCRB transcripts were sequenced. The repertoire was sequenced with immunoSEQ multiplex PCR; TCRdb's copy has only in-frame clones and lacks some. The profile shows about 360,000 clones, 10% to 15% of them singletons. This receptor was identified in a woman aged 18-35 years with type 1 diabetes. The sample taken for sequencing was naive CD4+ T cells from blood. The chain carries TRBV5-4 and TRBJ2-2; 8 nucleotides match TRBD2. CDR3 in amino acids: CASSGSGSSAGELFF. The CDR3 DNA follows: TGTGCCAGCAGCGGAAGCGGGAGTTCGGCCGGGGAGCTGTTTTTT.